Listed below are T cell receptor beta chains from one sample, sequenced in a study of blood T cell repertoires in COVID-19. Clones were sequenced by immunoSEQ multiplex PCR, and TCRdb holds only the in-frame ones, with some missing. The table includes some 170,000 clones, roughly 86% detected once. The sequenced sample consisted of peripheral blood. All receptors derive from a woman between 45 and 60 years old with acute or convalescent COVID-19. Both conserved end residues are trimmed from each CDR3. The D gene is left open where the match is weak.

D: NA
V: TRBV11-3
CDR3: ASSVTPFSYEQY

D: TRBD2
V: TRBV2
CDR3: ASQGGLALYEQY

D: NA
V: TRBV18
CDR3: ASSPEVRTEAF

D: TRBD1
V: TRBV30
CDR3: AWSPGGAGGYT

D: NA
V: TRBV10-2
CDR3: ASSRTDLSYEQY

D: NA
V: TRBV7-2
CDR3: ASSLATGYGYT

D: NA
V: TRBV7-2
CDR3: ASSRGGAYLSYEQY

D: NA
V: TRBV7-2
CDR3: ASSPEVGEWETQY

D: NA
V: TRBV28
CDR3: ASSSRQELQETQY

D: TRBD2
V: TRBV19
CDR3: ASSTGTSGATPTGEQF

D: TRBD2
V: TRBV19
CDR3: ASSLGLDPGETQY

D: NA
V: TRBV9
CDR3: ASSVGITGSGYGYT